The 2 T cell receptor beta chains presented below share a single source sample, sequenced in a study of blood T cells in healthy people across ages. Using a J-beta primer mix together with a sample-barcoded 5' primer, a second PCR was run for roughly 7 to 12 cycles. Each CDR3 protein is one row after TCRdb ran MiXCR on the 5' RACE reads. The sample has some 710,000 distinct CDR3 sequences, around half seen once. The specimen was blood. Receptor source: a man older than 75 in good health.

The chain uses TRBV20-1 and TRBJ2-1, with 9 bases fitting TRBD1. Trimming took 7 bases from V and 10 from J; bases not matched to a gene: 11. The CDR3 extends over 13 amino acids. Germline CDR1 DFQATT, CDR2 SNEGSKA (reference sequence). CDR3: CSVAPGQGQEQFF. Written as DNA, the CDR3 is TGCAGTGTCGCCCCGGGACAGGGTCAAGAGCAGTTCTTC.

CDR3 nucleotides: TGTGCCAGCGCCTACGTAGGTGTGCAGTACTTC. This translates into CASAYVGVQYF. The chain combines TRBV28 with TRBJ2-7; D gene ambiguous. The CDR3 consists of 11 residues. CDR1 MDHEN and CDR2 SYDVKM come from the germline V gene. The V end lost 8 bases, the J end lost 9 bases, and 14 bases lay between the germline ends.